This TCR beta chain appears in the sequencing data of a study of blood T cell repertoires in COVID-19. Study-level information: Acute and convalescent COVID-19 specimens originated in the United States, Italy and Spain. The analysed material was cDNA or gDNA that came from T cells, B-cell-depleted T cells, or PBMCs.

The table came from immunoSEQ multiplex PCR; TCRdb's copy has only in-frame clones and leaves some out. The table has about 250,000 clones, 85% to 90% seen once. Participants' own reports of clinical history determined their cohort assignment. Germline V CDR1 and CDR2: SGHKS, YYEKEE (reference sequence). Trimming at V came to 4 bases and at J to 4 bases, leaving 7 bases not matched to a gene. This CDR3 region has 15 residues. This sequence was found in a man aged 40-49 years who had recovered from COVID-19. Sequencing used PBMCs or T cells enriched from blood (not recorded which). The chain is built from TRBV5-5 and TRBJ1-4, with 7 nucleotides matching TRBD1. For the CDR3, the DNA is TGTGCCAGCAGCGACGGGACAGTTCGTAATGAAAAACTGTTTTTT. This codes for CASSDGTVRNEKLFF.